The entry below gives a single T cell receptor beta chain sequence along with its context. Its antigen is unknown. The sample originates from a study of a mutant IDH1 vaccine in newly diagnosed glioma. The overall study: Patients got radiotherapy, temozolomide, or both beforehand, and most got both.

Time point given: week 5, during vaccination. Each vaccine dose was 300 ug of mutant IDH1 20-mer peptide, with topical imiquimod. The CDR3 has 14 residues. Germline V gives CDR1 SGHTA, CDR2 FQGTGA. The trim removed 6 bases at V and 9 bases at J, leaving 9 bases unmatched. Whole-study results and caveats: Vaccine-induced responses were seen in under 95% of patients, spanning several MHC alleles. The authors found pseudoprogression apparently unrelated to changes in top peripheral T cell clonotypes.

Generated by immunoSEQ multiplex PCR, the TCRdb table keeps only in-frame clones and is missing some. The sample records 75,000 to 85,000 clones, 90% to 95% being singletons. The sequenced sample was PBMCs, obtained from a glioma patient whose treatment included an IDH1 peptide vaccine. This clonotype was obtained from a woman aged 45-65 years with glioma. The chain recombines TRBV7-3 with TRBJ2-4, with TRBD1 matching 9 bases. The CDR3 DNA sequence: TGTGCCAGCAGTTCGGACAGGGGAGGAGGCATTCAGTACTTC. Translating gives CASSSDRGGGIQYF.